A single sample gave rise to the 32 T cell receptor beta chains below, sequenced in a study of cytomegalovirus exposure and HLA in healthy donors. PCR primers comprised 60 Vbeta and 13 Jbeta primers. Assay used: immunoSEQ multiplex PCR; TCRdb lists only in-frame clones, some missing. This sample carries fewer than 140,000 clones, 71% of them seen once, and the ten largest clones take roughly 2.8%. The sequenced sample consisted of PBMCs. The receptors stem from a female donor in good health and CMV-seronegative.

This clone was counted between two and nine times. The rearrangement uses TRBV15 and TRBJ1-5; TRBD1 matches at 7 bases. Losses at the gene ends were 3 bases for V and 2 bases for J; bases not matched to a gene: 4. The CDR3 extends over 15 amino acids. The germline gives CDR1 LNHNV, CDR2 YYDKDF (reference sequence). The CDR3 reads CATSRATGGNQPQHF. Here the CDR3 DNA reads TGTGCCACCAGCAGGGCTACAGGGGGCAATCAGCCCCAGCATTTT. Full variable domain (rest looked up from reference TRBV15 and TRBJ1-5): DAMVIQNPRYQVTQFGKPVTLSCSQTLNHNVMYWYQQKSSQAPKLLFHYYDKDFNNEADTPDNFQSRRPNTSFCFLDIRSPGLGDTAMYLCATSRATGGNQPQHFGDGTRLSIL.

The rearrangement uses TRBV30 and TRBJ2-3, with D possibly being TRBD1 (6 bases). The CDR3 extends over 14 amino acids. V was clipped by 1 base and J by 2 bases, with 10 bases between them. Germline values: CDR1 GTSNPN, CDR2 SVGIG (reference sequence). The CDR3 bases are TGTGCCTGGAGTGGAGGGGGAATCACAGATACGCAGTATTTT. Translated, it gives CAWSGGGITDTQYF.

CDR3 sequence reads: CASSSHTGSNQPQHF. The CDR3 DNA follows: TGTGCCAGCAGTTCTCACACCGGGAGCAATCAGCCCCAGCATTTT. The chain couples TRBV28 to TRBJ1-5, with D hard to call. V lost 4 bases and J 1 base, leaving 11 bases between the germline ends. Per the germline V gene, CDR1 is MDHEN and CDR2 is SYDVKM. This CDR3 is built from 15 residues.

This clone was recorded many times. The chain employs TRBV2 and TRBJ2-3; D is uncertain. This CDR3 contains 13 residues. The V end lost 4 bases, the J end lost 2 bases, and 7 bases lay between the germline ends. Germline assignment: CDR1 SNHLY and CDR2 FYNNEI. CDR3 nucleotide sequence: TGTGCCAGCAGTGCCGAGAACACAGATACGCAGTATTTT. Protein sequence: CASSAENTDTQYF.

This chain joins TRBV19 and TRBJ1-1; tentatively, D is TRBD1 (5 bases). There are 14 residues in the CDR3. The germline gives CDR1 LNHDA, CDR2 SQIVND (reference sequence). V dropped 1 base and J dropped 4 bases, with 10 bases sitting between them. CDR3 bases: TGTGCCAGTAGTATAGCCCAGGGCTTCACTGAAGCTTTCTTT. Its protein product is CASSIAQGFTEAFF.

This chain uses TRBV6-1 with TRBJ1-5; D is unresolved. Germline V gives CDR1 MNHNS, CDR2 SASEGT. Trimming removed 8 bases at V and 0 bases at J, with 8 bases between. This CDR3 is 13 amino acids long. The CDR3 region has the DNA TGTGCCAGCTCCCCGTATAGCAATCAGCCCCAGCATTTT. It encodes CASSPYSNQPQHF.

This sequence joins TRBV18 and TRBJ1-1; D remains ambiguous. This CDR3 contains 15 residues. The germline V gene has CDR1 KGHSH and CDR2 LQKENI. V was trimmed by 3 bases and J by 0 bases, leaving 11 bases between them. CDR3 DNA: TGTGCCAGCTCACCCTACCGGAGGATGAACACTGAAGCTTTCTTT. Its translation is CASSPYRRMNTEAFF.

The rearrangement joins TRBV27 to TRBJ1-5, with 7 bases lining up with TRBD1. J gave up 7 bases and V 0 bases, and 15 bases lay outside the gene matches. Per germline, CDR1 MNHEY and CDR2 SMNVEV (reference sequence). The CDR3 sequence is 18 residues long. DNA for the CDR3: TGTGCCAGCAGTTTATCCGTAGGGACAGAGGGGGTGCGACAGCCCCAGCATTTT. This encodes CASSLSVGTEGVRQPQHF.

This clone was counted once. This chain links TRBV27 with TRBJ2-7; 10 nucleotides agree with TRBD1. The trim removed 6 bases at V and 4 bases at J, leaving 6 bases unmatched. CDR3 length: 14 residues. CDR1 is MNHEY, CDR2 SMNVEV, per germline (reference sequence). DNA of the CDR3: TGTGCCAGCAGCCCGAGGACAGGGGGGTACGAGCAGTACTTC. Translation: CASSPRTGGYEQYF.

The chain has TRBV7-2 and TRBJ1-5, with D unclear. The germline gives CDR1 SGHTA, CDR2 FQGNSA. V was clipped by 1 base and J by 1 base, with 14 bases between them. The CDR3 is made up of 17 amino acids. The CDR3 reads CASSLGPGTRSNQPQHF. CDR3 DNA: TGTGCCAGCAGCTTAGGGCCGGGAACCCGAAGCAATCAGCCCCAGCATTTT.

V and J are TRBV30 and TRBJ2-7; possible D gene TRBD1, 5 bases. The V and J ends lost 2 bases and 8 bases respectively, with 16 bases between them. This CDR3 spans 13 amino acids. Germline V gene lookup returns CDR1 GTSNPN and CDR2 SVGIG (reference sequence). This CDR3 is CAWSQAGSCKQYF. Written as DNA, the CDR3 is TGTGCCTGGAGTCAGGCAGGGTCGTGTAAGCAGTACTTC.

CDR3 residues: CASSAGLAGVPEQYF. For the CDR3, the DNA is TGCGCCAGCAGCGCCGGACTAGCGGGAGTCCCCGAGCAGTACTTC. This sequence joins TRBV5-1 and TRBJ2-7; TRBD2 aligns across 13 bases. CDR1 and CDR2 from the germline V gene are SGHRS and YFSETQ. The CDR3 runs to 15 residues. The junction had 7 bases not matched to a gene; V was cut back by 4 bases and J by 6 bases. Based on the CDR3 plus reference TRBV5-1 and TRBJ2-7, the full variable domain is KAGVTQTPRYLIKTRGQQVTLSCSPISGHRSVSWYQQTPGQGLQFLFEYFSETQRNKGNFPGRFSGRQFSNSRSEMNVSTLELGDSALYLCASSAGLAGVPEQYFGPGTRLTVT.

CDR3 coding DNA: TGTGCCAGCAGCACGCCTCCGGCCACCGGGACCCCCCCGGAGGGGGAGCAGTACTTC. It specifies CASSTPPATGTPPEGEQYF. The rearrangement joins TRBV11-2 to TRBJ2-7; maybe TRBD2 (6 bases). Trimming removed 5 bases at V and 7 bases at J, with 33 bases between. CDR3 length equals 19 residues. Germline CDR1 reads SGHAT; CDR2 reads FQNNGV. Based on the CDR3 plus reference TRBV11-2 and TRBJ2-7, the full variable domain is EAGVAQSPRYKIIEKRQSVAFWCNPISGHATLYWYQQILGQGPKLLIQFQNNGVVDDSQLPKDRFSAERLKGVDSTLKIQPAKLEDSAVYLCASSTPPATGTPPEGEQYFGPGTRLTVT.

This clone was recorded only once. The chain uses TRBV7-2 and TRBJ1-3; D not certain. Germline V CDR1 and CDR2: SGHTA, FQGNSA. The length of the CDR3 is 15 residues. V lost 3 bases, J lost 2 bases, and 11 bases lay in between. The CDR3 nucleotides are TGTGCCAGCAGCTTGGAGCTTTACGCTGGAAACACCATATATTTT. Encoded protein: CASSLELYAGNTIYF.

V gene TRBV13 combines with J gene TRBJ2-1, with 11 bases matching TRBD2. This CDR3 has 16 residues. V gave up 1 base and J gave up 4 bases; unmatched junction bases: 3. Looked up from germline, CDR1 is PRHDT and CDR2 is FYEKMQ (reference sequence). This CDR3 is CASSLESSGRYNEQFF. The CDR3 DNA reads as TGTGCCAGCAGCTTAGAGTCTAGCGGGAGGTACAATGAGCAGTTCTTC.

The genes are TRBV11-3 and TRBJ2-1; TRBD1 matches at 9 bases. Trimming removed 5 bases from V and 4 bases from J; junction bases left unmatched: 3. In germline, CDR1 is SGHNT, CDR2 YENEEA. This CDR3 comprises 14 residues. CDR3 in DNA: TGTGCCAGCAGCAGGACAGGGGTTTACAATGAGCAGTTCTTC. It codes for CASSRTGVYNEQFF.

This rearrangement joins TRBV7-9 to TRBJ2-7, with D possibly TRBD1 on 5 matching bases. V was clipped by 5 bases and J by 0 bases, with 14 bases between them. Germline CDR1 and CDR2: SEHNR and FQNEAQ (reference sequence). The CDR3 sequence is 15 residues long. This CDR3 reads CASSTQGSLSYEQYF. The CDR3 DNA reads TGTGCCAGCAGCACGCAGGGTTCTCTCTCCTACGAGCAGTACTTC.

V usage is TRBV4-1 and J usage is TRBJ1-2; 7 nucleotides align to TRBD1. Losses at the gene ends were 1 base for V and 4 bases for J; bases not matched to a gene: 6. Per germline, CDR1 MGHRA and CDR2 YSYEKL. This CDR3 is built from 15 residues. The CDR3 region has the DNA TGCGCCAGCAGCCAAGGAGGGACAGCTACCTATGGCTACACCTTC. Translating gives CASSQGGTATYGYTF.

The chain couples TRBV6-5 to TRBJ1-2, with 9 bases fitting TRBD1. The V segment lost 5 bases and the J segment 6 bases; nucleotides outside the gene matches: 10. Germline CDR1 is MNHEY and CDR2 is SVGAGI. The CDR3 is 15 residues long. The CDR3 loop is CASSTTGGALDGYTF. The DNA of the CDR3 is TGTGCCAGCAGTACCACAGGGGGCGCTTTGGATGGCTACACCTTC.

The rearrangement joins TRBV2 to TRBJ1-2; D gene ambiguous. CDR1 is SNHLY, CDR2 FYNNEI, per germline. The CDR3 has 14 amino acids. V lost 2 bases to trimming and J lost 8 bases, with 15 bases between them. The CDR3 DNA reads TGTGCCAGCAGTGAAATGGGCTCAGTTTGGGGCTACACCTTC. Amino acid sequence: CASSEMGSVWGYTF.

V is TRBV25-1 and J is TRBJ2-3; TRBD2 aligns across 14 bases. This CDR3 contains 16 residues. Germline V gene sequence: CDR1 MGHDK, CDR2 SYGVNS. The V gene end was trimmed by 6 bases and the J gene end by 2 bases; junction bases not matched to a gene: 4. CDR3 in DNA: TGTGCCAGCAGCTTGGGACTAGCGGGAGCCACAGATACGCAGTATTTT. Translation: CASSLGLAGATDTQYF. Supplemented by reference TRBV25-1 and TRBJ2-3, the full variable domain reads EADIYQTPRYLVIGTGKKITLECSQTMGHDKMYWYQQDPGMELHLIHYSYGVNSTEKGDLSSESTVSRIRTEHFPLTLESARPSHTSQYLCASSLGLAGATDTQYFGPGTRLTVL.

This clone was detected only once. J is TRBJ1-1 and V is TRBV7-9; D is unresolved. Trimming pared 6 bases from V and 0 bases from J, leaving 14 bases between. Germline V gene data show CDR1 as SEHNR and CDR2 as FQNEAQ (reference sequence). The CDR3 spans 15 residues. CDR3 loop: CASRKRLRLNTEAFF. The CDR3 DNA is TGTGCCAGCAGGAAAAGGTTGAGGTTGAACACTGAAGCTTTCTTT.

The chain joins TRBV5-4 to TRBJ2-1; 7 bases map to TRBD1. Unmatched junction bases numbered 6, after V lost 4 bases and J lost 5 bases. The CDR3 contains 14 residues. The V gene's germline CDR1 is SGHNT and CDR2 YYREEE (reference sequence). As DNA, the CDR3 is TGTGCCAGCAGCCCCGGACAGGTTCACAATGAGCAGTTCTTC. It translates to CASSPGQVHNEQFF.

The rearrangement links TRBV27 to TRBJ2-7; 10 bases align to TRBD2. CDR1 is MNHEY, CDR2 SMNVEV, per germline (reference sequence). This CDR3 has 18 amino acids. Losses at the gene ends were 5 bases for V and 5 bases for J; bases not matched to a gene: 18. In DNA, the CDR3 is TGTGCCAGCAGTAACCTAGCGGGAGCGCCGCTACCCGTCCACGAGCAGTACTTC. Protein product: CASSNLAGAPLPVHEQYF.

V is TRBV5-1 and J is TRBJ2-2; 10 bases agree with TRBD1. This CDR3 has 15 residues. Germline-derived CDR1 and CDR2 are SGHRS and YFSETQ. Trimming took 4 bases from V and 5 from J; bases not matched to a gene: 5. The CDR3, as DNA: TGCGCCAGCAGCCCAGGGACAGGGGATACCGGGGAGCTGTTTTTT. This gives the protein CASSPGTGDTGELFF.

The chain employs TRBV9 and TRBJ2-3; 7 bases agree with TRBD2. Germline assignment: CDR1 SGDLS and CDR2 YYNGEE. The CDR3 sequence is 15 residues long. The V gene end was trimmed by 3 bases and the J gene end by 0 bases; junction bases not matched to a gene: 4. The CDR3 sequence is CASSESGKSTDTQYF. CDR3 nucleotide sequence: TGTGCCAGCAGCGAAAGCGGGAAGAGCACAGATACGCAGTATTTT.

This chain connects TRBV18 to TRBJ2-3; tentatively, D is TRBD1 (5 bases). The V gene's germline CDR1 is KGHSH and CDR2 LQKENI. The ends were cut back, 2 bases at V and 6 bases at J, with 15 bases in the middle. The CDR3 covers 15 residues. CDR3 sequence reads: CASSPDPVAGDTQYF. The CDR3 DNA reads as TGTGCCAGCTCACCAGACCCCGTAGCAGGGGATACGCAGTATTTT.

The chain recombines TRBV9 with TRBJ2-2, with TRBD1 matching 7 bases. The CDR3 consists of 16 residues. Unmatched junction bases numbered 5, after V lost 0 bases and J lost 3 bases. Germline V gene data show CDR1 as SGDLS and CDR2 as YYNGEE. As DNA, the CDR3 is TGTGCCAGCAGCGTAGAGCCCACAGGGGACACCGGGGAGCTGTTTTTT. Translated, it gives CASSVEPTGDTGELFF.

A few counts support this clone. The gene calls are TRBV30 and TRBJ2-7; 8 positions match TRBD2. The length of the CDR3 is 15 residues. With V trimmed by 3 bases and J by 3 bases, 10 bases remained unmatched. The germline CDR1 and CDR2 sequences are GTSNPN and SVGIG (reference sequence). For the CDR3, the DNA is TGTGCCTGGAGGGGCGCGGGGGGCCTTAGCTACGAGCAGTACTTC. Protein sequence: CAWRGAGGLSYEQYF.

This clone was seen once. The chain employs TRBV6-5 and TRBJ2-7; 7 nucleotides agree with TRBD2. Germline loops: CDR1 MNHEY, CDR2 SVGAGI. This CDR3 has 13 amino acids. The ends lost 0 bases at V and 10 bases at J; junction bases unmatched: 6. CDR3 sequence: CASSYSWRGFQYF. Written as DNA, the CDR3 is TGTGCCAGCAGTTACTCCTGGCGGGGGTTCCAGTACTTC.

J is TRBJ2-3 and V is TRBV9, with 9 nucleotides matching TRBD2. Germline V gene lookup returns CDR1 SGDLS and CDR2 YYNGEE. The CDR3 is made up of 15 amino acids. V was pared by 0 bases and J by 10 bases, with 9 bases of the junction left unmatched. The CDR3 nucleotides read TGTGCCAGCAGCGTAGCTGGTAGCGGGAGAGAGCCGCAGTATTTT. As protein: CASSVAGSGREPQYF.

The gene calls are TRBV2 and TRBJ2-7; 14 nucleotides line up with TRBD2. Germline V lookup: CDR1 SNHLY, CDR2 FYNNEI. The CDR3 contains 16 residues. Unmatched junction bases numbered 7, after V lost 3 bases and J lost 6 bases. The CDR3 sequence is CASSEGLAGAYVEQYF. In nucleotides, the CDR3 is TGTGCCAGCAGTGAGGGACTAGCGGGAGCTTATGTCGAGCAGTACTTC. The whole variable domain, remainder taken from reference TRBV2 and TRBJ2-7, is EPEVTQTPSHQVTQMGQEVILRCVPISNHLYFYWYRQILGQKVEFLVSFYNNEISEKSEIFDDQFSVERPDGSNFTLKIRSTKLEDSAMYFCASSEGLAGAYVEQYFGPGTRLTVT.